The T cell receptor beta chain described here comes from a study of CDR3 diversity in severe acne. V shed 6 bases, J shed 7 bases, and the junction held 1 base outside the gene matches. Germline assignment: CDR1 MNHNS and CDR2 SASEGT. CDR3 length: 12 amino acids. A single record per CDR3 protein comes from TCRdb applying MiXCR to the PCR reads. The sample contains under 100,000 distinct CDR3 sequences, about 50% of which appear only once. This clonotype came up many times. The TCR originated in a male donor in good health, serving as a control. The chain links TRBV6-1 to TRBJ2-1, with TRBD1 matching over 9 bases. Sequenced: blood. The DNA of the CDR3 is TGTGCCAGCAGCGACAGGGGGAATGAGCAGTTCTTC. Its protein product is CASSDRGNEQFF.